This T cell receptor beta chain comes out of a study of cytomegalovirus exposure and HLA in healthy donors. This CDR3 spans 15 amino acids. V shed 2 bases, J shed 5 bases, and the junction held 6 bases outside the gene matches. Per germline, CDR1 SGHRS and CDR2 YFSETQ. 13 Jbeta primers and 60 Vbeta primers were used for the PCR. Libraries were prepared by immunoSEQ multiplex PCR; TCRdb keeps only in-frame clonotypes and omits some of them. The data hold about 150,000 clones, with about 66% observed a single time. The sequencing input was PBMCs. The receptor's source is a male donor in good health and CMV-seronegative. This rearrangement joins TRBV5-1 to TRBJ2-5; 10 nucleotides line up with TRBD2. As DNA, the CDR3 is TGCGCCAGCAGCTTCGGAGCGGGGGGGGGCGAGACCCAGTACTTC. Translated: CASSFGAGGGETQYF.